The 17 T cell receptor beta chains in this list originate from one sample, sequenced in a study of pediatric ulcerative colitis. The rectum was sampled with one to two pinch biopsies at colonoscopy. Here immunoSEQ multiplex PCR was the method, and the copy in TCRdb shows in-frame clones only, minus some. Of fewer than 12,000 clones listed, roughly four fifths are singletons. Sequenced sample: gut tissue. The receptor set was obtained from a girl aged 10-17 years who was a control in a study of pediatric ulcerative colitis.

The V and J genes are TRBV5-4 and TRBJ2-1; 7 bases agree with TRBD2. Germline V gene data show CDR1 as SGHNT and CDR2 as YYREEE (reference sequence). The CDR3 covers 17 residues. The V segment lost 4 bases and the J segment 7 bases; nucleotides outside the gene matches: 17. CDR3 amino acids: CASSGAGGSAPSNEQFF. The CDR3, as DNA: TGTGCCAGCAGCGGCGCTGGCGGGAGCGCCCCATCAAATGAGCAGTTCTTC.

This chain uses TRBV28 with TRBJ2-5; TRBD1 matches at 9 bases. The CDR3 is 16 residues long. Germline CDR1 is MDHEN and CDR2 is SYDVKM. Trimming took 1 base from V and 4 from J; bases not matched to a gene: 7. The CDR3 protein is CASSLFGTGIGETQYF. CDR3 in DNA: TGTGCCAGCAGTTTATTCGGGACAGGGATTGGAGAGACCCAGTACTTC.

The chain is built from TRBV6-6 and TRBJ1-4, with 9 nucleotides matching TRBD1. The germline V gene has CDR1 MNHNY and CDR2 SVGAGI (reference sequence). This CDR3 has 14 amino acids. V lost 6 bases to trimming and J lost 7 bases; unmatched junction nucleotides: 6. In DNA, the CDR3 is TGTGCCAGCAGATACAGGGGGCACATTGAAAAACTGTTTTTT. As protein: CASRYRGHIEKLFF.

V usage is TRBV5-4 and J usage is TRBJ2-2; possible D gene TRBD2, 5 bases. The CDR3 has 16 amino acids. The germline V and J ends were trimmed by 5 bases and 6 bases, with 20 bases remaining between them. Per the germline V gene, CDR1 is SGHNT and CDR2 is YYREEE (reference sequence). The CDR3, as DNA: TGTGCCAGCAGTAACGAGCCACTAGTCTCATCCGGGGAGCTGTTTTTT. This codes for CASSNEPLVSSGELFF.

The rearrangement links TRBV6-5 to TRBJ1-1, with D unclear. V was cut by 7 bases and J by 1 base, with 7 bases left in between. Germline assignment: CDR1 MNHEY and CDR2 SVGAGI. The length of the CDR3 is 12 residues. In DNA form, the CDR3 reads TGTGCCAGCAACCTCTGGAACACTGAAGCTTTCTTT. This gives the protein CASNLWNTEAFF.

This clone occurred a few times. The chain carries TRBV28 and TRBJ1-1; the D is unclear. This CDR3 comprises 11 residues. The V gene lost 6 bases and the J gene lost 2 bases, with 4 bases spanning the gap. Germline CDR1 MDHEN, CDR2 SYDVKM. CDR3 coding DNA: TGTGCCAGCAGGGCTAACACTGAAGCTTTCTTT. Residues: CASRANTEAFF.

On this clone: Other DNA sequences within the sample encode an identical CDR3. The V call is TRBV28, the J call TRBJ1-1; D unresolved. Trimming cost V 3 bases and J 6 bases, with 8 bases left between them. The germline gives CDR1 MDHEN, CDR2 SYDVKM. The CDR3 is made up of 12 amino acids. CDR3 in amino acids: CASSLGIPEAFF. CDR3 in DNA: TGTGCCAGCAGTTTGGGAATCCCTGAAGCTTTCTTT. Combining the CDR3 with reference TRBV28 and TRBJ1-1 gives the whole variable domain DVKVTQSSRYLVKRTGEKVFLECVQDMDHENMFWYRQDPGLGLRLIYFSYDVKMKEKGDIPEGYSVSREKKERFSLILESASTNQTSMYLCASSLGIPEAFFGQGTRLTVV.

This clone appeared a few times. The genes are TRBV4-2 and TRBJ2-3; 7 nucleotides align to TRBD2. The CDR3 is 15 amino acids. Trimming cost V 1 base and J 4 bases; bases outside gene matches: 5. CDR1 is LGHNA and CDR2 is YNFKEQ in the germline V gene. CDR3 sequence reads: CASSQVGGSSDTQYF. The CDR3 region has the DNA TGTGCCAGCAGCCAAGTAGGCGGGAGCTCAGATACGCAGTATTTT.

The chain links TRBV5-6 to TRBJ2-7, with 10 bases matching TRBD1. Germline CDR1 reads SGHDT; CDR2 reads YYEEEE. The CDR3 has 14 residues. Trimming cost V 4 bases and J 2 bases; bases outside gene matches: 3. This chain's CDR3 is CASSVGQGAYEQYF. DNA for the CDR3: TGTGCCAGCAGCGTAGGACAGGGGGCCTACGAGCAGTACTTC.

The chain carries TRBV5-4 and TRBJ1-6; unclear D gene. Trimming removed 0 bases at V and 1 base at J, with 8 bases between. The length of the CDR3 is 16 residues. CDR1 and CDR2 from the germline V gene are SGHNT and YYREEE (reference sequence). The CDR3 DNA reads TGTGCCAGCAGCTTGGTGGTTCTGTCCTATAATTCACCCCTCCACTTT. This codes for CASSLVVLSYNSPLHF. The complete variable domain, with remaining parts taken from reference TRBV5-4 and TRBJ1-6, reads ETGVTQSPTHLIKTRGQQVTLRCSSQSGHNTVSWYQQALGQGPQFIFQYYREEENGRGNFPPRFSGLQFPNYSSELNVNALELDDSALYLCASSLVVLSYNSPLHFGNGTRLTVT.

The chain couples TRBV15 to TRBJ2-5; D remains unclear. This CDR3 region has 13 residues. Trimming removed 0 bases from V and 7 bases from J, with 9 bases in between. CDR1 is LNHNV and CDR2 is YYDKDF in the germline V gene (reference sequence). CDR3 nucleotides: TGTGCCACCAGCAGAGATCCGGGCCGGACCCAGTACTTC. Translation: CATSRDPGRTQYF. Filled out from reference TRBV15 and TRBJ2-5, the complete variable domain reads DAMVIQNPRYQVTQFGKPVTLSCSQTLNHNVMYWYQQKSSQAPKLLFHYYDKDFNNEADTPDNFQSRRPNTSFCFLDIRSPGLGDTAMYLCATSRDPGRTQYFGPGTRLLVL.

CDR3 DNA: TGTGCCAGCAGGATTAGCGGGACGGTACGGGAGCAGTTCTTC. It specifies CASRISGTVREQFF. The chain employs TRBV28 and TRBJ2-1, with TRBD2 identical over 8 bases. Germline V gene sequence: CDR1 MDHEN, CDR2 SYDVKM. The CDR3 loop spans 14 amino acids. V was pared by 6 bases and J by 10 bases, with 11 bases of the junction left unmatched.

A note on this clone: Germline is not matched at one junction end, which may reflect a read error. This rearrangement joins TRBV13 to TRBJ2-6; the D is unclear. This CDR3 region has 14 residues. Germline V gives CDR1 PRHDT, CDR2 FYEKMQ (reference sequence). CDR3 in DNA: TGTGCCAGCACCTTAAGGTCCGGGGCCAACGTCCTGACTTTC. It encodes CASTLRSGANVLTF.

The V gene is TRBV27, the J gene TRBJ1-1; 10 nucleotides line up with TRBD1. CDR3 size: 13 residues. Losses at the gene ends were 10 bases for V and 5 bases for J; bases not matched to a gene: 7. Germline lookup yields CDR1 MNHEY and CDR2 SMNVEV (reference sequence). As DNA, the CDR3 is TGTGCCACCAGGGGACAGGGGTGGACTGAAGCTTTCTTT. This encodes CATRGQGWTEAFF.

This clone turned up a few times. CDR3 bases: TGTGCCAGCAGCGTGCTATCTAACTATGGCTACACCTTC. It is translated as CASSVLSNYGYTF. V usage is TRBV9 and J usage is TRBJ1-2; D gene ambiguous. This CDR3 has 13 amino acids. From germline, CDR1 is SGDLS and CDR2 YYNGEE. Trimming took off 2 bases at V and 0 bases at J, with 5 bases between the two ends.

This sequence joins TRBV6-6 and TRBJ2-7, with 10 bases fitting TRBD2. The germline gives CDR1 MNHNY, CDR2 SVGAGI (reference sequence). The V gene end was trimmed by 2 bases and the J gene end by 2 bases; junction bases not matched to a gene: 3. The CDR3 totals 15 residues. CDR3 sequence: CASSYGLAEAYEQYF. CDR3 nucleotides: TGTGCCAGCAGTTACGGACTAGCGGAGGCCTACGAGCAGTACTTC.

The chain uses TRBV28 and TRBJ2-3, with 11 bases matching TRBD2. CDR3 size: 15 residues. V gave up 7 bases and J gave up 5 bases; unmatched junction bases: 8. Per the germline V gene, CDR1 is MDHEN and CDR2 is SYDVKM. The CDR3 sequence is CASTLGGLAGDTQYF. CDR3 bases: TGTGCCAGCACCCTTGGAGGACTAGCGGGAGATACGCAGTATTTT.